This T cell receptor beta chain was identified in a study of T cells in Graves' hyperthyroidism and ophthalmopathy. This clonotype occurred a few times. Graves' hyperthyroidism was deemed stable absent ophthalmopathy progression within 18 months. Thyroid ultrasound and orbital computed tomography, with clinical symptoms and serum thyroxine and TRAb, informed diagnoses. Template material for amplifying TCR beta CDR3 regions consisted of RNA transcripts. In the first-round RT-PCR of the TCR CDR3, the HTBI primer set was used. Via MiXCR, TCRdb re-called the multiplex PCR reads, giving one row per CDR3 protein. The sample yields about 210,000 distinct CDR3 sequences, approximately 17% seen once. This CDR3 spans 15 amino acids. From germline, CDR1 is SGDLS and CDR2 YYNGEE. Trimming removed 3 bases at V and 3 bases at J, with 16 bases between.

The chain recombines TRBV9 with TRBJ2-7; D is perhaps TRBD2 (5 bases). This receptor was identified in a man in his fifties with Graves' hyperthyroidism. Sequences were obtained from blood. Here the CDR3 reads CASSGGVSGHYEQYF. The CDR3 region has the DNA TGTGCCAGCAGCGGGGGTGTAAGCGGCCACTACGAGCAGTACTTC.